These 27 T cell receptor beta chains originate from one sample sequenced in a study of T cell responses to AZD1222 COVID-19 vaccine. Only in-frame clones appear in the TCRdb table, and some are missing; sequencing was by immunoSEQ multiplex PCR. Of 120,000 or so clones listed, roughly 88% are singletons. This material consisted of peripheral blood, taken on day 0 of AZD1222 vaccination. The receptor source for this set is an adult in good health.

The V call is TRBV4-2, the J call TRBJ2-3, with 10 nucleotides matching TRBD2. Germline CDR1 is LGHNA and CDR2 is YNFKEQ. The CDR3 runs 14 residues. The ends lost 6 bases at V and 7 bases at J; junction bases unmatched: 7. The CDR3 region has the DNA TGTGCCAGCAGGCCCAGCGGGGGGGCTAATACGCAGTATTTT. It is translated as CASRPSGGANTQYF.

The V gene is TRBV14, the J gene TRBJ2-5; 8 bases align to TRBD2. V dropped 7 bases and J dropped 0; count of bases not matched to a gene: 4. The CDR3 spans 14 residues. The V gene's germline CDR1 is SGHDN and CDR2 FVKESK. CDR3 residues: CASTLTSDQETQYF. The CDR3 bases are TGTGCCAGCACCCTGACTAGCGACCAAGAGACCCAGTACTTC. The full variable domain, completed using reference TRBV14 and TRBJ2-5, is EAGVTQFPSHSVIEKGQTVTLRCDPISGHDNLYWYRRVMGKEIKFLLHFVKESKQDESGMPNNRFLAERTGGTYSTLKVQPAELEDSGVYFCASTLTSDQETQYFGPGTRLLVL.

The chain is built from TRBV5-1 and TRBJ2-7; maybe TRBD1 (5 bases). The CDR3 totals 13 residues. CDR1 SGHRS and CDR2 YFSETQ come from the germline V gene. Trimming took 0 bases from V and 4 from J, leaving 8 bases between them. CDR3 amino acids: CASSLDQGYEQYF. DNA of the CDR3: TGCGCCAGCAGCTTGGACCAGGGTTACGAGCAGTACTTC.

V gene TRBV5-1 combines with J gene TRBJ2-1, with 11 positions matching TRBD2. The CDR3 has 18 amino acids. Per germline, CDR1 SGHRS and CDR2 YFSETQ. V trimming: 0 bases; J trimming: 4 bases; junction bases outside the gene matches: 9. CDR3 in amino acids: CASSLAPLGLAGYNEQFF. CDR3 sequence (DNA): TGCGCCAGCAGCTTGGCCCCCCTCGGACTAGCGGGTTACAATGAGCAGTTCTTC.

The chain combines TRBV5-4 with TRBJ2-3; D may be TRBD1 (5 bases). The CDR3 is 13 residues long. The V end lost 1 base, the J end lost 4 bases, and 7 bases lay between the germline ends. The germline gives CDR1 SGHNT, CDR2 YYREEE (reference sequence). The CDR3 spells CASSLQGPDTQYF. CDR3 nucleotide sequence: TGTGCCAGCAGCTTGCAGGGCCCAGATACGCAGTATTTT.

This chain uses TRBV5-4 with TRBJ1-2, with 8 bases that match TRBD1. This CDR3 comprises 16 residues. The germline CDR1 and CDR2 sequences are SGHNT and YYREEE (reference sequence). The V segment lost 2 bases and the J segment 3 bases; nucleotides outside the gene matches: 9. The chain's CDR3 is CASSFGGEQGDYGYTF. The CDR3 region has the DNA TGTGCCAGCAGCTTTGGGGGGGAACAGGGGGACTATGGCTACACCTTC.

The chain carries TRBV5-1 and TRBJ2-7; D not certain. V lost 3 bases to trimming and J lost 2 bases, with 15 bases between them. Germline-derived CDR1 and CDR2 are SGHRS and YFSETQ. The CDR3 runs 15 residues. The CDR3 bases are TGCGCCAGCAGCTCCACGTTCGAGCTCACCTACGAGCAGTACTTC. Translation: CASSSTFELTYEQYF.

CDR3 amino acids: CASSFRTGRGTEAFF. For the CDR3, the DNA is TGTGCCAGCAGTTTTCGGACAGGGCGGGGTACTGAAGCTTTCTTT. The chain joins TRBV28 to TRBJ1-1; TRBD1 aligns across 8 bases. The V gene's germline CDR1 is MDHEN and CDR2 SYDVKM. The CDR3 sequence is 15 residues long. V gave up 3 bases and J gave up 5 bases; unmatched junction bases: 8.

The chain couples TRBV18 to TRBJ1-2; the match to TRBD1 covers 10 bases. V dropped 3 bases and J dropped 4; count of bases not matched to a gene: 5. Germline V gene sequence: CDR1 KGHSH, CDR2 LQKENI. This CDR3 has 15 residues. This chain's CDR3 is CASSPGTGDTYGYTF. Written as DNA, the CDR3 is TGTGCCAGCTCACCTGGGACAGGGGACACCTATGGCTACACCTTC.

Concerning this clone: The same CDR3 is also encoded by other DNA sequences in this sample. The V call is TRBV7-9, the J call TRBJ2-3; D might be TRBD1 or TRBD2, each matching 5 bases. The V end lost 1 base, the J end lost 1 base, and 6 bases lay between the germline ends. CDR1 and CDR2 from the germline V gene are SEHNR and FQNEAQ (reference sequence). This CDR3 spans 14 amino acids. DNA for the CDR3: TGTGCCAGCAGCTTAGTGGGGGGCACAGATACGCAGTATTTT. It yields the protein CASSLVGGTDTQYF.

This chain connects TRBV6-5 to TRBJ1-1; tentatively, D is TRBD1 (5 bases). This CDR3 has 13 amino acids. Between the trimmed V and J ends, which lost 8 bases and 3 bases, there was a span of 13 bases. Germline lookup yields CDR1 MNHEY and CDR2 SVGAGI. CDR3 protein: CASSSGPYTEAFF. The DNA of the CDR3 is TGTGCCAGCTCTTCGGGGCCCTACACTGAAGCTTTCTTT.

V is TRBV5-4 and J is TRBJ2-4; the match to TRBD1 covers 7 bases. J gave up 1 base and V 3 bases, and 7 bases lay outside the gene matches. The CDR3 covers 16 residues. Germline CDR1 reads SGHNT; CDR2 reads YYREEE (reference sequence). CDR3 coding DNA: TGTGCCAGCAGCTCCCAAACAGGGGACGCCAAAAACATTCAGTACTTC. It specifies CASSSQTGDAKNIQYF.

This chain joins TRBV5-1 and TRBJ2-7; D is possibly TRBD1 or TRBD2 (6 bases each). The ends were cut back, 6 bases at V and 4 bases at J, with 17 bases in the middle. This CDR3 contains 14 residues. Germline loops: CDR1 SGHRS, CDR2 YFSETQ. This CDR3 reads CASTDLGGLYEQYF. CDR3 DNA sequence: TGCGCCAGCACCGACCTTGGGGGGCTGTACGAGCAGTACTTC. Using reference TRBV5-1 and TRBJ2-7 for the parts outside the CDR3, the full variable domain is KAGVTQTPRYLIKTRGQQVTLSCSPISGHRSVSWYQQTPGQGLQFLFEYFSETQRNKGNFPGRFSGRQFSNSRSEMNVSTLELGDSALYLCASTDLGGLYEQYFGPGTRLTVT.

The V and J genes are TRBV5-4 and TRBJ2-7, with 7 bases fitting TRBD1. Germline trimming cut 3 bases from V and 2 bases from J; bases unmatched to any gene: 5. The CDR3 runs to 14 residues. CDR1 and CDR2 from the germline V gene are SGHNT and YYREEE (reference sequence). CDR3 coding DNA: TGTGCCAGCAGCTCCGGACAGGTGGCCTACGAGCAGTACTTC. This codes for CASSSGQVAYEQYF.

The V and J genes are TRBV19 and TRBJ2-7; D perhaps matches TRBD2 (5 bases). Germline CDR1 reads LNHDA; CDR2 reads SQIVND (reference sequence). The CDR3 is 12 amino acids. V lost 5 bases and J lost 3, with 8 bases in between. This CDR3 reads CASSPGNYEQYF. CDR3 coding DNA: TGTGCCAGTAGTCCGGGGAACTACGAGCAGTACTTC.

The chain couples TRBV4-1 to TRBJ2-7, with unresolved D. Between the trimmed V and J ends, which lost 0 bases and 0 bases, there was a span of 12 bases. CDR3 length equals 16 residues. The germline V gene encodes CDR1 MGHRA and CDR2 YSYEKL. In DNA, the CDR3 is TGCGCCAGCAGCCAAGAAGCCACAGTCAACTCCTACGAGCAGTACTTC. Translation gives CASSQEATVNSYEQYF.

Regarding this clone: Different DNA sequences within this sample yield the same CDR3. This chain links TRBV6-2 or TRBV6-3 with TRBJ2-7; D is ambiguous. Trimming stripped 4 bases from V and 4 bases from J, with 14 bases between. Germline V gene sequence: CDR1 MNHEY, CDR2 SVGEGT. This CDR3 contains 14 residues. In DNA form, the CDR3 reads TGTGCCAGCAGTTCCTCCGGCCGCGCGTACGAGCAGTACTTC. Translation: CASSSSGRAYEQYF.

This clone was detected once. V gene TRBV30 combines with J gene TRBJ1-5; 9 nucleotides agree with TRBD1. The CDR3 runs 13 residues. Germline V CDR1 and CDR2: GTSNPN, SVGIG (reference sequence). After removal of 5 bases from V and 5 bases from J, the junction contained 4 bases not matched to a gene. The CDR3 DNA is TGTGCCTGGGGGACAGGGTGGGATCAGCCCCAGCATTTT. Its protein is CAWGTGWDQPQHF.

This chain links TRBV2 with TRBJ1-3; a weak D match, TRBD1 (6 bases). The CDR3 is made up of 15 amino acids. The germline V and J ends were trimmed by 0 bases and 0 bases, with 6 bases remaining between them. CDR1 is SNHLY and CDR2 is FYNNEI in the germline V gene. CDR3 loop: CASSEAGGSGNTIYF. The CDR3 coding sequence is TGTGCCAGCAGTGAAGCAGGGGGCTCTGGAAACACCATATATTTT. Based on the CDR3 plus reference TRBV2 and TRBJ1-3, the full variable domain is EPEVTQTPSHQVTQMGQEVILRCVPISNHLYFYWYRQILGQKVEFLVSFYNNEISEKSEIFDDQFSVERPDGSNFTLKIRSTKLEDSAMYFCASSEAGGSGNTIYFGEGSWLTVV.

The chain has TRBV5-1 and TRBJ2-5, with 8 bases matching TRBD1. This CDR3 spans 14 amino acids. The germline V gene has CDR1 SGHRS and CDR2 YFSETQ. V lost 3 bases to trimming and J lost 4 bases; unmatched junction nucleotides: 5. The CDR3 loop reads CASSSADRAETQYF. The CDR3 region has the DNA TGCGCCAGCAGCTCGGCGGACAGGGCAGAGACCCAGTACTTC.

This clone was observed once. The chain couples TRBV19 to TRBJ2-2; D unclear. This CDR3 is built from 14 residues. Per the germline V gene, CDR1 is LNHDA and CDR2 is SQIVND (reference sequence). Trimming cost V 1 base and J 6 bases, with 9 bases left between them. The CDR3 nucleotides read TGTGCCAGTAGTATAGGCCTGAATCCCGGGGAGCTGTTTTTT. This sequence encodes CASSIGLNPGELFF.

V is TRBV7-6 and J is TRBJ1-6; 11 bases match TRBD1. Germline V gives CDR1 SGHVS, CDR2 FNYEAQ. The CDR3 has 14 amino acids. The trim removed 5 bases at V and 12 bases at J, leaving 6 bases unmatched. The CDR3 reads CASSLGQGGGPLHF. The DNA for the CDR3 is TGTGCCAGCAGCCTGGGACAGGGGGGGGGACCCCTCCACTTT.

The chain joins TRBV4-3 to TRBJ2-7; no reliable D call. This CDR3 is built from 15 residues. Germline CDR1 reads LGHNA; CDR2 reads YSLEER. Trimming cost V 0 bases and J 1 base, with 10 bases left between them. The CDR3 nucleotides are TGCGCCAGCAGCCAAGAACTTGCAGCATCCTACGAGCAGTACTTC. Encoded protein: CASSQELAASYEQYF.

This chain joins TRBV28 and TRBJ2-1; D is perhaps TRBD1 (6 bases). Germline V gene sequence: CDR1 MDHEN, CDR2 SYDVKM. The germline V and J ends were trimmed by 5 bases and 2 bases, with 7 bases remaining between them. CDR3 length: 13 residues. The CDR3 sequence: CASSRGTYNEQFF. CDR3 sequence (DNA): TGTGCCAGCAGTAGGGGGACCTACAATGAGCAGTTCTTC.

The chain joins TRBV9 to TRBJ2-5; 9 bases line up with TRBD1. Germline V gene lookup returns CDR1 SGDLS and CDR2 YYNGEE. There are 17 residues in the CDR3. Trimming removed 0 bases from V and 2 bases from J; junction bases left unmatched: 8. CDR3 nucleotides: TGTGCCAGCAGCGTAGGTCTGGGGACAGGGAGGCAAGAGACCCAGTACTTC. Amino acids: CASSVGLGTGRQETQYF.

The chain uses TRBV10-3 and TRBJ2-1; possible D gene TRBD2, 5 bases. CDR1 ENHRY and CDR2 SYGVKD come from the germline V gene. With 3 bases removed from V and 10 bases from J, the gap between germline ends came to 16 bases. CDR3 length equals 14 residues. The CDR3 DNA reads as TGTGCCATCAGTGAAGGCACCCCTCGCGGGGAGCAGTTCTTC. Translation gives CAISEGTPRGEQFF.

This chain joins TRBV30 and TRBJ2-5, with a tentative D call TRBD1 (6 bases). Trimming stripped 0 bases from V and 1 base from J, with 6 bases between. The CDR3 is 13 residues long. From germline, CDR1 is GTSNPN and CDR2 SVGIG (reference sequence). CDR3 coding DNA: TGTGCCTGGAGTGTGGACAGCCAAGAGACCCAGTACTTC. Translated: CAWSVDSQETQYF.